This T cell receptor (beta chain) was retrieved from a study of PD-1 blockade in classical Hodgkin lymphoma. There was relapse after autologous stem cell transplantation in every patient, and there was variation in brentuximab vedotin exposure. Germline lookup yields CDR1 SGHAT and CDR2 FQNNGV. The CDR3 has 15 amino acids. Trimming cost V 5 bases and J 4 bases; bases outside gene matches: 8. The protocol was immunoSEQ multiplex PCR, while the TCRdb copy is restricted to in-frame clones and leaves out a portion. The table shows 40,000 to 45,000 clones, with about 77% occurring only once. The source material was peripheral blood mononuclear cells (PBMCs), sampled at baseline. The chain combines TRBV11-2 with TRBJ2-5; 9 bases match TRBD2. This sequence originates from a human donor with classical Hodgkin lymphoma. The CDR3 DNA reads TGTGCCAGCAGCCTACTTAGCGGGGGTGGAGAGACCCAGTACTTC. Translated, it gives CASSLLSGGGETQYF.